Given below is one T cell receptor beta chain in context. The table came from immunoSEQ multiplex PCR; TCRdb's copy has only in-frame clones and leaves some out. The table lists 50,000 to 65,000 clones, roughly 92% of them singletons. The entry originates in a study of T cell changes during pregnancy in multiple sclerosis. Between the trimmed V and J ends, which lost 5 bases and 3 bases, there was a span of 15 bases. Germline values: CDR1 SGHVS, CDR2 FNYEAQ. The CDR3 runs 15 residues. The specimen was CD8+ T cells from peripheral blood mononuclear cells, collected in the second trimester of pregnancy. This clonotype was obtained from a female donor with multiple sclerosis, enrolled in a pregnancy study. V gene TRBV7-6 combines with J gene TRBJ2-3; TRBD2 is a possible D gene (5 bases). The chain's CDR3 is CASSRKSSGTDTQYF. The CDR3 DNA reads TGTGCCAGCAGCCGGAAATCAAGCGGTACAGATACGCAGTATTTT.